These 27 T cell receptor beta chains came from one sample sequenced in a study of brain metastases from non-small cell lung cancer. TCRdb's table, derived via immunoSEQ multiplex PCR, lists solely in-frame clones and lacks some. The sample includes 14,000 to 15,000 clones, roughly four fifths of them seen just once. The sequencing sample was made of primary lung tumor tissue. These receptors all stem from a donor over 35 with non-small cell lung cancer.

This clone is deemed medium-sized (0.01 to 0.1%). The V gene is TRBV6-5, the J gene TRBJ1-1, with TRBD1 matching over 11 bases. The CDR3 totals 15 residues. In germline, CDR1 is MNHEY, CDR2 SVGAGI. The V and J ends lost 2 bases and 4 bases, in that order; junction bases with no gene match: 3. The DNA for the CDR3 is TGTGCCAGCAGTTACCCCGGGACAGGGGGCACTGAAGCTTTCTTT. It codes for CASSYPGTGGTEAFF.

This chain connects TRBV19 to TRBJ2-5, with D uncertain. The CDR3 sequence is 14 residues long. Trimming removed 3 bases from V and 4 bases from J, with 12 bases in between. Germline loops: CDR1 LNHDA, CDR2 SQIVND (reference sequence). DNA of the CDR3: TGTGCCAGTAGTATTTCACCTGCCGCAGAGACCCAGTACTTC. It is translated as CASSISPAAETQYF.

The chain joins TRBV9 to TRBJ1-1; D unclear. Trimming left V 0 bases short and J 4 bases short, with 10 bases between. There are 14 residues in the CDR3. Germline V gene lookup returns CDR1 SGDLS and CDR2 YYNGEE. This CDR3 reads CASSVEQRGTEAFF. In DNA, the CDR3 is TGTGCCAGCAGCGTAGAACAACGGGGCACTGAAGCTTTCTTT.

The rearrangement links TRBV4-1 to TRBJ1-2; TRBD1 agrees at 11 bases. V lost 3 bases, J lost 7 bases, and 7 bases stayed unmatched. In germline, CDR1 is MGHRA, CDR2 YSYEKL. The length of the CDR3 is 15 residues. CDR3 residues: CASSQGQGGIGGYTF. CDR3 DNA sequence: TGCGCCAGCAGCCAGGGACAGGGGGGAATAGGTGGCTACACCTTC.

This clone showed up just a few times. The rearrangement uses TRBV21-1 and TRBJ2-5; the table's D call, TRBD2, has no DNA check behind it. TRBV21-1 is flagged as a pseudogene. CDR3 length: 13 amino acids. The CDR3 DNA is TGTGCCAGCCCCCGGGGGTACCAAGAGACCCAGTACTTC. Translated, it gives CASPRGYQETQYF.

This clone was observed a few times. J is TRBJ1-1 and V is TRBV5-1; D ambiguous. The CDR3 loop spans 14 amino acids. The germline V gene has CDR1 SGHRS and CDR2 YFSETQ. V lost 6 bases and J 0 bases, leaving 12 bases between the germline ends. The CDR3 DNA reads TGCGCCAGCACCCATATTGGGGTGAACACTGAAGCTTTCTTT. This encodes CASTHIGVNTEAFF.

As for this clone: The same CDR3 is also encoded by other DNA sequences in this sample. The genes are TRBV7-9 and TRBJ1-5; tentatively, D is TRBD1 (6 bases). In germline, CDR1 is SEHNR, CDR2 FQNEAQ (reference sequence). V shed 5 bases and J shed 6 bases, with 11 bases lying between them. The CDR3 is made up of 13 amino acids. The CDR3, as DNA: TGTGCCAGCAGCCGACAGGAGAGTCAGCCCCAGCATTTT. Translated, it gives CASSRQESQPQHF.

CDR3 residues: CASSYSSRGPPGYTF. The CDR3 region has the DNA TGTGCCAGCAGTTACTCGAGCCGGGGACCCCCAGGCTACACCTTC. V and J are TRBV6-6 and TRBJ1-2, with a possible D match to TRBD1 (5 bases). The V and J ends lost 0 bases and 8 bases respectively, with 16 bases between them. Germline values: CDR1 MNHNY, CDR2 SVGAGI (reference sequence). The CDR3 contains 15 residues.

The chain has TRBV5-1 and TRBJ1-1; D gene uncertain. V was shortened by 0 bases and J by 4 bases, with 13 bases between the two germline ends. The CDR3 is 15 residues long. Germline V CDR1 and CDR2: SGHRS, YFSETQ. The CDR3 loop reads CASSLASAGLTEAFF. The CDR3 DNA reads as TGCGCCAGCAGCTTGGCCTCGGCCGGGCTCACTGAAGCTTTCTTT. The complete variable domain, with remaining parts taken from reference TRBV5-1 and TRBJ1-1, reads KAGVTQTPRYLIKTRGQQVTLSCSPISGHRSVSWYQQTPGQGLQFLFEYFSETQRNKGNFPGRFSGRQFSNSRSEMNVSTLELGDSALYLCASSLASAGLTEAFFGQGTRLTVV.

The chain uses TRBV5-6 and TRBJ2-3, with 7 nucleotides matching TRBD1. Unmatched junction bases numbered 8, after V lost 0 bases and J lost 1 base. This CDR3 has 17 residues. Germline CDR1 reads SGHDT; CDR2 reads YYEEEE. The CDR3 region has the DNA TGTGCCAGCAGCTTGGAGACAGGGTTGACGGGCACAGATACGCAGTATTTT. Amino acids: CASSLETGLTGTDTQYF. Drawing the rest from reference TRBV5-6 and TRBJ2-3, the complete variable domain is DAGVTQSPTHLIKTRGQQVTLRCSPKSGHDTVSWYQQALGQGPQFIFQYYEEEERQRGNFPDRFSGHQFPNYSSELNVNALLLGDSALYLCASSLETGLTGTDTQYFGPGTRLTVL.

A word on this clone: The junction and the germline gene differ at one end; a read error may be behind it. This chain connects TRBV7-9 to TRBJ2-7; TRBD2 is a possible D gene (6 bases). Germline V lookup: CDR1 SEHNR, CDR2 FQNEAQ (reference sequence). The length of the CDR3 is 10 residues. CDR3 DNA: TGTGCCAGCAGCGGGAGACTAGTCTTCTTC. It yields the protein CASSGRLVFF.

The V call is TRBV30, the J call TRBJ2-5, with D perhaps matching TRBD1 or TRBD2 (5 bases each). Looked up from germline, CDR1 is GTSNPN and CDR2 is SVGIG (reference sequence). The length of the CDR3 is 13 residues. V lost 0 bases, J lost 4 bases, and 9 bases lay in between. The CDR3 region is CAWSVRGVETQYF. The CDR3 region has the DNA TGTGCCTGGAGTGTACGAGGGGTAGAGACCCAGTACTTC.

The chain recombines TRBV27 with TRBJ2-3; 9 bases match TRBD2. Germline CDR1 reads MNHEY; CDR2 reads SMNVEV (reference sequence). J lost 2 bases, V lost 2 bases, and 8 bases had no gene match. This CDR3 is built from 17 residues. The CDR3 is CASSLSLAGTYTDTQYF. CDR3 nucleotides: TGTGCCAGCAGTTTAAGTCTAGCGGGGACCTACACAGATACGCAGTATTTT.

The V and J genes are TRBV28 and TRBJ1-2; D remains ambiguous. Between the trimmed V and J ends, which lost 2 bases and 2 bases, there was a span of 9 bases. Germline CDR1 reads MDHEN; CDR2 reads SYDVKM. CDR3 size: 14 residues. The CDR3 reads CASSLGGENYGYTF. The CDR3 nucleotides are TGTGCCAGCAGTTTAGGCGGAGAAAACTATGGCTACACCTTC.

In the case of this clone: One end of the junction does not line up with germline, which may come from a read error. V usage is TRBV18 and J usage is TRBJ2-1; TRBD2 agrees at 8 bases. CDR1 is KGHSH and CDR2 is LQKENI in the germline V gene. The CDR3 runs 16 residues. The CDR3 region is CASSPFGGDVFNEQFF. CDR3 in DNA: TGTGCCAGCTCACCATTCGGGGGGGACGTGTTCAATGAGCAATTCTTC.

The rearrangement links TRBV7-9 to TRBJ2-1; 7 nucleotides line up with TRBD2. The CDR3 sequence is 15 residues long. Losses at the gene ends were 5 bases for V and 2 bases for J; bases not matched to a gene: 6. Germline V gene lookup returns CDR1 SEHNR and CDR2 FQNEAQ (reference sequence). CDR3 loop: CASSLGGSTYNEQFF. In nucleotides, the CDR3 is TGTGCCAGCAGCCTGGGGGGGTCTACCTACAATGAGCAGTTCTTC.

This chain uses TRBV18 with TRBJ2-5; D call uncertain. CDR1 KGHSH and CDR2 LQKENI come from the germline V gene. Trimming took off 2 bases at V and 4 bases at J, with 11 bases between the two ends. The CDR3 contains 14 residues. The CDR3 protein is CASSPVGLRETQYF. The CDR3, as DNA: TGTGCCAGCTCACCAGTGGGGTTGAGAGAGACCCAGTACTTC.

The chain recombines TRBV27 with TRBJ1-6; tentatively, D is TRBD1 (5 bases). The CDR3 runs 15 residues. Between the trimmed V and J ends, which lost 6 bases and 0 bases, there was a span of 9 bases. Per the germline V gene, CDR1 is MNHEY and CDR2 is SMNVEV (reference sequence). The CDR3 DNA sequence: TGTGCCAGCAGGGGGGAGAGCTCCTATAATTCACCCCTCCACTTT. Amino acid sequence: CASRGESSYNSPLHF.

V and J are TRBV29-1 and TRBJ1-2; 7 bases fit TRBD1. Trimming took 2 bases from V and 4 from J; bases not matched to a gene: 4. CDR3 length equals 13 residues. The germline gives CDR1 SQVTM, CDR2 ANQGSEA. The CDR3 DNA is TGCAGCGTTGAAACAGGGGTAGGCTATGGCTACACCTTC. It encodes CSVETGVGYGYTF.

A word on this clone: Other nucleotide sequences in the sample specify the same CDR3. The chain joins TRBV15 to TRBJ1-2; unclear D gene. Trimming pared 1 base from V and 4 bases from J, leaving 7 bases between. The V gene's germline CDR1 is LNHNV and CDR2 YYDKDF (reference sequence). The CDR3 consists of 13 residues. Here the CDR3 DNA reads TGTGCCACCAGCAGAGGAAGATCCTATGGCTACACCTTC. This translates into CATSRGRSYGYTF. The full variable domain, completed using reference TRBV15 and TRBJ1-2, is DAMVIQNPRYQVTQFGKPVTLSCSQTLNHNVMYWYQQKSSQAPKLLFHYYDKDFNNEADTPDNFQSRRPNTSFCFLDIRSPGLGDTAMYLCATSRGRSYGYTFGSGTRLTVV.

The V gene is TRBV2, the J gene TRBJ2-3; D call uncertain. Germline lookup yields CDR1 SNHLY and CDR2 FYNNEI. V was trimmed by 2 bases and J by 5 bases, leaving 14 bases between them. This CDR3 spans 15 amino acids. CDR3 amino acids: CASSENERELDTQYF. The CDR3 DNA reads TGTGCCAGCAGTGAAAATGAAAGGGAATTAGATACGCAGTATTTT.

V gene TRBV24-1 combines with J gene TRBJ2-5; 11 nucleotides align to TRBD1. The ends lost 3 bases at V and 3 bases at J; junction bases unmatched: 2. The CDR3 consists of 15 residues. Germline CDR1 and CDR2: KGHDR and SFDVKD. CDR3 sequence (DNA): TGTGCCACCAGTGATGGGACAGGGGGGGAAGAGACCCAGTACTTC. Translated, it gives CATSDGTGGEETQYF.

Here the CDR3 DNA reads TGTGCCAGCTCACCTATGCTCGGGACGCAGTATTTT. Its protein is CASSPMLGTQYF. The V and J genes are TRBV18 and TRBJ2-3; D gene ambiguous. This CDR3 is built from 12 residues. Germline V gene data show CDR1 as KGHSH and CDR2 as LQKENI. The germline V and J ends were trimmed by 3 bases and 9 bases, with 10 bases remaining between them.

The rearrangement links TRBV6-2 or TRBV6-3 to TRBJ1-2, with TRBD1 as a possible D gene (5 bases). Germline CDR1 is MNHEY and CDR2 is SVGEGT. Trimming took off 2 bases at V and 8 bases at J, with 12 bases between the two ends. The CDR3 runs 13 residues. The CDR3 DNA is TGTGCCAGCAGTTACGATTCGGGGGGAGGCTACACCTTC. The encoded protein is CASSYDSGGGYTF.

This clone was counted once. The chain couples TRBV27 to TRBJ2-7; possible D gene TRBD1, 5 bases. The ends were cut back, 2 bases at V and 5 bases at J, with 13 bases in the middle. This CDR3 is built from 14 residues. Germline V gene sequence: CDR1 MNHEY, CDR2 SMNVEV (reference sequence). CDR3 sequence: CASSLARDRHEQYV. CDR3 DNA: TGTGCCAGCAGTTTAGCCCGCGACAGACACGAGCAGTACGTC.

V gene TRBV24-1 combines with J gene TRBJ2-2, with D tentatively TRBD1 (5 bases). In germline, CDR1 is KGHDR, CDR2 SFDVKD. The CDR3 has 15 residues. V dropped 4 bases and J dropped 3 bases, with 11 bases sitting between them. The CDR3 spells CATSDPTEYTGELFF. CDR3 sequence (DNA): TGTGCCACCAGTGACCCGACAGAGTACACCGGGGAGCTGTTTTTT.

This clone was detected once. V is TRBV6-5 and J is TRBJ1-1; D is unresolved. The CDR3 is 13 residues long. The germline V and J ends were trimmed by 6 bases and 0 bases, with 8 bases remaining between them. The germline V gene has CDR1 MNHEY and CDR2 SVGAGI. The CDR3 DNA reads as TGTGCCAGCAGCCCCGGCATGAACACTGAAGCTTTCTTT. The encoded protein is CASSPGMNTEAFF.